This TCR beta chain appears in the sequencing data of a study of cytomegalovirus exposure and HLA in healthy donors. Concerning this clone: Antigen specificity is unknown.

The CDR3 has 12 amino acids. Germline values: CDR1 MNHNS, CDR2 SASEGT. V gave up 2 bases and J gave up 6 bases, with 5 bases separating them. Data came from immunoSEQ multiplex PCR; TCRdb stores just in-frame clones and leaves some out. The sample comprises some 180,000 clones, around nine tenths of which are singletons, and around 7.2% rests with the top ten. Findings of the study overall: Some TCR beta chains (164 of them) were listed as cytomegalovirus-associated. TCR sequences were mostly rare, though some public TCRs occurred in many donors. It was reportedly the case that the classifier diagnosed cytomegalovirus status with high specificity and sensitivity.

The clonotype originates from a man aged 30-40 years in good health and CMV-seropositive. The genes are TRBV6-1 and TRBJ1-5; D remains ambiguous. The sequenced sample was PBMCs. Written as DNA, the CDR3 is TGTGCCAGCAGTGAATGGGGTCAGCCCCAGCATTTT. Translation: CASSEWGQPQHF.